This TCR beta chain appears in the sequencing data of a study of blood T cell repertoires in COVID-19. Study-wide context: COVID-19 samples collected from the United States, Italy and Spain covered acute and convalescent phases.

In the original analysis: Amplification with reference gene primers provided the estimates of nucleated cell counts. TCRdb keeps only in-frame clones here, not all; method: immunoSEQ multiplex PCR. V and J calls and clone size follow that table, whereas D and trimming were derived from the DNA. This table has about 88,000 clones, 70% to 85% appearing once. Germline V gene lookup returns CDR1 GTSNPN and CDR2 SVGIG (reference sequence). V gave up 4 bases and J gave up 1 base, with 8 bases separating them. This CDR3 region has 14 residues. The sample was peripheral blood. The rearrangement uses TRBV30 and TRBJ1-6; the D gene is possibly TRBD1 (6 bases). The clonotype was recovered from an older woman in a cohort sampled during active or convalescent COVID-19. The CDR3 protein is CAWTGASYNSPLHF. CDR3 DNA sequence: TGTGCCTGGACAGGGGCGTCCTATAATTCACCCCTCCACTTT.